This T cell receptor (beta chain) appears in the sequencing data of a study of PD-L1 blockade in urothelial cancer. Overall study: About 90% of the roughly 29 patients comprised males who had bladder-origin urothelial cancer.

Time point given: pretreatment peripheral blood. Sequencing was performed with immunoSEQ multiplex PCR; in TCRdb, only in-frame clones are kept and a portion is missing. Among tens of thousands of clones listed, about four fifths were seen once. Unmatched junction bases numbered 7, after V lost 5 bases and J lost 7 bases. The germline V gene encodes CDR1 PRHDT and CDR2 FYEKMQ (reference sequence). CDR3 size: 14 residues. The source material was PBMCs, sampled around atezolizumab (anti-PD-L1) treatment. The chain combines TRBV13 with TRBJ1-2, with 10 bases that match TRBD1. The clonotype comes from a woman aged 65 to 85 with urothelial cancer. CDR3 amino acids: CASSQTTGGSGYTF. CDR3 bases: TGTGCCAGCAGCCAAACGACAGGGGGCTCTGGCTACACCTTC. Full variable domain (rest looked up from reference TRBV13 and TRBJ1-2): AAGVIQSPRHLIKEKRETATLKCYPIPRHDTVYWYQQGPGQDPQFLISFYEKMQSDKGSIPDRFSAQQFSDYHSELNMSSLELGDSALYFCASSQTTGGSGYTFGSGTRLTVV.